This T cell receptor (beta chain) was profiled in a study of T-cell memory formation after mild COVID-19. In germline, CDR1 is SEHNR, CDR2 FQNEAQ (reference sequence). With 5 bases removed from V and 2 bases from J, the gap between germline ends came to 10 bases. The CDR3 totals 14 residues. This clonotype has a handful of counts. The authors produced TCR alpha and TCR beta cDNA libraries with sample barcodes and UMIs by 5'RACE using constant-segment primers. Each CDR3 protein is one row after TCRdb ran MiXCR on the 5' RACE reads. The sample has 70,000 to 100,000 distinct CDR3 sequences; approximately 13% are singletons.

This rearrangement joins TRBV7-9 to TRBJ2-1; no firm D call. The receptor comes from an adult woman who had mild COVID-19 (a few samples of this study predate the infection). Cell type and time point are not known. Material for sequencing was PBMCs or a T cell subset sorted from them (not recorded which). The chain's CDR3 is CASSQPETYNEQFF. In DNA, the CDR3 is TGTGCCAGCAGCCAACCGGAAACCTACAATGAGCAGTTCTTC. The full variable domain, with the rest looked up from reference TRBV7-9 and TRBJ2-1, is DTGVSQNPRHKITKRGQNVTFRCDPISEHNRLYWYRQTLGQGPEFLTYFQNEAQLEKSRLLSDRFSAERPKGSFSTLEIQRTEQGDSAMYLCASSQPETYNEQFFGPGTRLTVL.